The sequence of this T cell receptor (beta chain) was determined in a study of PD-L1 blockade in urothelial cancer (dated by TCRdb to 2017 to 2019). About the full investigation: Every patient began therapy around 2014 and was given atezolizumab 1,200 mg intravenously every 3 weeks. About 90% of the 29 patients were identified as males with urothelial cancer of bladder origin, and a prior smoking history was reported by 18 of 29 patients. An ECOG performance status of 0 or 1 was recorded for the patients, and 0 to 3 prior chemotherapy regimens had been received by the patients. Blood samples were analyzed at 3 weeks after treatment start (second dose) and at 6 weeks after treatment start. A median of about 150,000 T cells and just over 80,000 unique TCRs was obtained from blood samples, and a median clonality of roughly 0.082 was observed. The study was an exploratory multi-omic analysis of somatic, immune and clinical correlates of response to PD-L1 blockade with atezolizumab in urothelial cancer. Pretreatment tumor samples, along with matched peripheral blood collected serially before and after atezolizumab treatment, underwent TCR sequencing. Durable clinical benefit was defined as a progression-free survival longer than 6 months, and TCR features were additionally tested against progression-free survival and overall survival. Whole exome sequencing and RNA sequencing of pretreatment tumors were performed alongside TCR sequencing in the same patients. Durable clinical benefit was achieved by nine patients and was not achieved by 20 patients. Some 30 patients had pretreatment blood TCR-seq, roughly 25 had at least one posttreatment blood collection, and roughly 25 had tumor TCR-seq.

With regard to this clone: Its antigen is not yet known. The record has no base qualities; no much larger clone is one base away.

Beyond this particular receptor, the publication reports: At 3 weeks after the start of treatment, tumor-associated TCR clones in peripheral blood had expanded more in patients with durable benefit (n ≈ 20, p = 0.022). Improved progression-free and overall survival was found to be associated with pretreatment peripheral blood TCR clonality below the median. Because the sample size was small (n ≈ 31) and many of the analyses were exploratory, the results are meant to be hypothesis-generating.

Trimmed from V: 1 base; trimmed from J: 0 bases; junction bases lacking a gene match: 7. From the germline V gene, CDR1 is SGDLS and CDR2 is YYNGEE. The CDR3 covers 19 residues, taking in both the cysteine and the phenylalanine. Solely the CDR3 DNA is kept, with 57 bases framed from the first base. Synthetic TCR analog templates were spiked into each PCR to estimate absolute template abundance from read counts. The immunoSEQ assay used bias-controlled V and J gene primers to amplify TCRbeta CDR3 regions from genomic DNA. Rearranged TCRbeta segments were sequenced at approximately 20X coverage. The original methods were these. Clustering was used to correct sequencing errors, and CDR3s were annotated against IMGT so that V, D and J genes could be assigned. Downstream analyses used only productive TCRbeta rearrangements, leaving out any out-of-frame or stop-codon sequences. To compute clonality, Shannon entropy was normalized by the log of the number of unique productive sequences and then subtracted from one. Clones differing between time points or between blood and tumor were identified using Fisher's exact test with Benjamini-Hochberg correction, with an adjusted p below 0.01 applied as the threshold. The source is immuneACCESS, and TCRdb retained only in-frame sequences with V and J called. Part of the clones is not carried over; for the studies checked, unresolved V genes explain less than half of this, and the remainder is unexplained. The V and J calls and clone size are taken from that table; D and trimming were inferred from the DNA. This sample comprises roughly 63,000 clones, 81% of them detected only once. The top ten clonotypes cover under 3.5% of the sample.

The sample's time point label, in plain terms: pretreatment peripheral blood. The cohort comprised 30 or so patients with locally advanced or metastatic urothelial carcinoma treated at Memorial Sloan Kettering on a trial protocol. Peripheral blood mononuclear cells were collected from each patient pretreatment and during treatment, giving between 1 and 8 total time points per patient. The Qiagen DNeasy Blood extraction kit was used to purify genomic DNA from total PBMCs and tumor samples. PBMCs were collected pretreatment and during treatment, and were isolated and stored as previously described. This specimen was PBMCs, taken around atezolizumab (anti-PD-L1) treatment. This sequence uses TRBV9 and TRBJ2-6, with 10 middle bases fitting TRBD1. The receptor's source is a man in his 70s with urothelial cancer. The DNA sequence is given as TGTGCCAGCAGCGTATCCGGGACAGGGGCTTCCTCTGGGGCCAACGTCCTGACTTTC. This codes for CASSVSGTGASSGANVLTF.